This TCR beta chain was obtained from a study of OX40 agonist ivuxolimab in advanced cancers. A note on the overall study: The costimulatory receptor OX40 (CD134) was targeted by ivuxolimab, a fully human IgG2 agonistic monoclonal antibody. Intravenous ivuxolimab was administered to patients every 2 weeks at six dose levels: 0.01, 0.1, 0.3, 1.5, 3 and 10 mg/kg. Of the approximately 54 patients in dose escalation, 19 had hepatocellular carcinoma, some 15 had melanoma, 9 had renal cell carcinoma and 9 had head and neck cancer. In the dose-escalation cohort, 82.7% of patients were male, and the mean age was approximately 55 years, with a range of about 23 to 85. Patients were allowed to have had prior anti-PD-1, anti-PD-L1 or anti-CTLA-4 therapy, and 40% of the dose-escalation patients had been treated with checkpoint inhibitors. Partial responses occurred in three dose-escalation patients, of whom one had hepatocellular carcinoma and two had cutaneous melanoma. Peripheral TCRbeta sequencing aimed to test whether ivuxolimab altered TCR sequence diversity and caused clonal T-cell expansion. The paper reports the monotherapy dose-escalation portion (N of about 47 patients) of the phase I ivuxolimab trial. Study-wide conclusions, independent of this receptor: In the 0.1-3.0 mg/kg groups, partial responders were among the patients with the lowest normalized peripheral clonal expansion, particularly in CD8+ T cells. On average, CD8+ T cells showed more expanded clones than CD4+ T cells after ivuxolimab. Low levels of normalized T-cell clonal expansion were also seen in some patients who did not respond. At doses of 0.1 to 3.0 mg/kg, clonal expansion of both CD4+ and CD8+ blood T cells was observed from baseline to week 6. The antigen specificity of the clonally expanded peripheral T cells was not determined.

The germline V gene encodes CDR1 SGHKS and CDR2 YYEKEE (reference sequence). Trimming at the junction amounts to 4 bases on V and 11 bases on J, and the germline ends lie 12 bases apart. The cysteine opens and the phenylalanine closes a CDR3 of 11 amino acids. Of all the DNA, just the CDR3 is kept, 33 bases in frame from base 1. For sequencing of the TCRbeta CDR3 region, genomic DNA was extracted from the sorted cells. The immunoSEQ Assay was used for sequencing of TCRbeta CDR3 regions. What TCRdb holds here is the immuneACCESS table cut down to in-frame rearrangements. Part of the clones is not present; checked against another copy, under half of the missing clones reflect an unresolved V gene, and the others are unexplained. Within this sample are nearly 20,000 clones, with 83% of them counted one time only. Around 21% of the sample is taken by the ten largest. Patients with autoimmune disease history or receiving systemic immunosuppression were excluded from the trial. Peripheral blood for TCR sequencing was drawn from every dose cohort at baseline, at cycle 4 day 1 and at cycle 7 day 1. The samples were drawn from a first-in-human, open-label, multicenter phase I dose-escalation trial of ivuxolimab. Adults with locally advanced or metastatic head and neck squamous cell, hepatocellular, melanoma or renal cell carcinoma were enrolled in the trial. CD4+ and CD8+ T cells were sorted separately from peripheral blood before TCR sequencing.

With respect to this clone: Its binding antigen is unknown. No base quality values were provided; no much bigger clone lies one nucleotide off.

The chain employs TRBV5-5 and TRBJ1-1; the D gene identity is not certain. The sequence was collected from an adult with an advanced solid tumor such as melanoma, head and neck, liver or kidney cancer. The sample was CD4+ or CD8+ T cells sorted from blood, taken in a trial of the OX40 agonist ivuxolimab. The DNA sequence is given as TGTGCCAGCAGCAACAGCCCCGGGGCTTTCTTT. Its protein product is CASSNSPGAFF.